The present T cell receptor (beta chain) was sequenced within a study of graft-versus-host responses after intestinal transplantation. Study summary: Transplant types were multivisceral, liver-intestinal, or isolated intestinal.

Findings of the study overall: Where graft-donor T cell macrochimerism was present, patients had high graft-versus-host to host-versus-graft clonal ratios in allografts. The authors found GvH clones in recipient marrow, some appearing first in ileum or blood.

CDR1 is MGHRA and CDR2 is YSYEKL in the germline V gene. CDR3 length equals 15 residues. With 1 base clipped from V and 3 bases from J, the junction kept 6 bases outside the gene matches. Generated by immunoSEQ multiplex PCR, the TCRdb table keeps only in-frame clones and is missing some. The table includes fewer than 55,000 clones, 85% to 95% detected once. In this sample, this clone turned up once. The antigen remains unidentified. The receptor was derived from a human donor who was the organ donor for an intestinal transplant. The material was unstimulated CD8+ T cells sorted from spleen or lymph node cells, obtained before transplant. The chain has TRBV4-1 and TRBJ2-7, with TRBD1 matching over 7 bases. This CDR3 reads CASSQVGQAIYEQYF. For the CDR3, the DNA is TGCGCCAGCAGCCAAGTCGGACAGGCAATCTACGAGCAGTACTTC.